The present entry profiles one T cell receptor (beta chain) with its context. This clone's antigen is unknown. It has no much larger one-base neighbor in the sample; base qualities were not kept. The time point label here, explained by the study, means: about 28 days (+/-7) after the second vaccine dose. AZD1222 recipients whose second dose came at about 4 weeks and those whose second dose came at about 12 weeks were combined into one group, since spike-specific TCR depth and breadth did not differ between the two schedules. Vaccinee samples were obtained from the UK trials COV001 and COV002, which included a single-blind randomized controlled phase 2/3 trial of AZD1222 (ChAdOx1 nCoV-19) in healthy adults. For TCRbeta chain sequencing, PBMC samples were collected from trial participants at day 0 and at day 28 after the second dose. V lost 5 bases and J lost 8 bases; the stretch between them is 13 bases long. From a lookup of the germline V gene (reference sequence), CDR1 and CDR2 are SEHNR and FQNEAQ. From cysteine to phenylalanine, the CDR3 is 13 amino acids long. CDR3 DNA is the only sequence kept; it has 39 bases, read in frame from the first base.

These data originate in a study of T cell responses to AZD1222 COVID-19 vaccine (dated by TCRdb to about 2021). For the study in its entirety: A total of approximately 240 trial participants underwent TCR sequencing, of whom approximately 200 had received two doses of AZD1222 and around 25 had received two doses of the MenACWY control vaccine. Trial participants were enrolled by age into subgroups of 18-55, 56-69 and 70-plus years, and around 150, 28 and 57 TCR-sequenced participants, respectively, were included in these subgroups.

The research as a whole found: Participants were mostly white British, with more females than males. The authors suggested clonal diversity may have been underestimated. The whole spike protein was spanned by vaccine-associated CD4 TCRs, and dominant responses were seen in regions 160-218 and 743-854. Because no day 14 peak-response samples were available, the repertoires could be characterized only after the peak T cell response. Nearly half of unique spike-specific TCRs reportedly recognized epitopes outside regions mutated in the B.1.351 and B.1.1.7 variants. A significant rise in spike-specific TCR breadth and depth was observed after two AZD1222 doses relative to day 0 and relative to MenACWY recipients. In the small 56-69-year group, the increase in depth fell short of significance, most likely because of low power. Conclusions about previously exposed vaccinees were limited because only six AZD1222 recipients were SARS-CoV-2 seropositive at baseline.

The CDR3 regions of human TCRbeta chains were subjected to immunosequencing. As for the authors' bioinformatics: Repertoire TCRs were matched against a reference library of SARS-CoV-2-specific TCRs generated with the MIRA antigen-specificity platform. Breadth was defined as the fraction of unique TCRs that were SARS-CoV-2-associated. Depth was defined as the fraction of total T cells that were SARS-CoV-2-associated. Using the MIRA data, each spike-specific TCR was mapped to the spike region that the TCR reacts to and placed in a CD4 or CD8 class. Log10-transformed breadth and depth values were compared by one-way ANOVA with Sidak's multiple comparisons tests. TCRdb mirrors the immuneACCESS table, restricted to in-frame sequences. Some clones are absent from its copies; in checked studies, under half trace to an unresolved V gene, and the reason for the others is unknown. V and J calls and clone size are given by that table; D and trimming were obtained from the DNA. The table for this sample lists more than 80,000 clones; roughly 90% of them were counted only once. Roughly 3% of the sample is held by the ten biggest clonotypes.

Specimen: peripheral blood, collected 28 days after the second AZD1222 dose. This TCR was recovered from an adult who received the AZD1222 COVID-19 vaccine. Recombination joined TRBV7-9 with TRBJ2-1; the best D guess is TRBD2, with 6 bases matching. The CDR3 protein is CASSTGGGDEQFF. The base sequence is TGTGCCAGCAGCACCGGCGGCGGGGATGAGCAGTTCTTC.